The present T cell receptor (beta chain) was sequenced within a study of T cell responses to AZD1222 COVID-19 vaccine (TCRdb year 2021). About the full investigation: A total of 230 to 250 trial participants underwent TCR sequencing, of whom about 200 had received two doses of AZD1222 and about 26 had received two doses of the MenACWY control vaccine. Trial participants were enrolled by age into 18-55, 56-69 and 70-plus year subgroups, with about 150, 27 and 61 TCR-sequenced participants respectively.

Of note for this clone: What this receptor recognizes is not known. No much larger clone is present one base from it, and per-base qualities are unavailable.

The CDR3 regions of human TCRbeta chains were analyzed by immunosequencing. The authors' pipeline ran thus. TCRs in the repertoires were matched against a reference library of SARS-CoV-2-specific TCRs that had been generated with the MIRA antigen-specificity platform. Breadth was defined as the fraction of unique TCRs that were SARS-CoV-2-associated. Depth was defined as the fraction of total T cells that were SARS-CoV-2-associated. Using the MIRA data, every spike-specific TCR was mapped to the spike region that the TCR reacted to and assigned to either a CD4 or a CD8 class. Log10-transformed breadth and depth values were compared by one-way ANOVA with Sidak's multiple comparisons tests. The immuneACCESS repertoire file appears here via TCRdb, limited to in-frame rearrangements. These files lack a portion of the clones; in checked studies, under half of the deficit traces to unresolved V genes, and the cause of the others is not known. V, J and clone size are those of that table, while D and trimming were read from the DNA. Counted in this sample were under 200,000 clones; around 88% of them appeared once. 1.1% of the sample belongs to the ten largest clones.

The sample's time point, from its label and the paper: about 28 days (+/-7) after the second vaccine dose. AZD1222 recipients whose second dose came at about 4 weeks and those whose second dose came at about 12 weeks were combined into one group, since spike-specific TCR depth and breadth did not differ between the two schedules. The vaccinee samples were drawn from two UK trials, COV001 and COV002, one of which was a single-blind randomized controlled phase 2/3 trial testing AZD1222 (ChAdOx1 nCoV-19) in healthy adults. For TCRbeta chain sequencing, PBMC samples from trial participants were taken at day 0 and at day 28 after the second dose. Here is what the overall study found, with its caveats: After two AZD1222 doses, spike-specific TCR breadth and depth were significantly higher than at day 0 and than in MenACWY recipients. Conclusions about previously exposed vaccinees are limited, since just five or six AZD1222 recipients were seropositive for SARS-CoV-2 at baseline. Reportedly, close to half of the unique spike-specific TCRs recognized epitopes lying outside the regions that are mutated in the B.1.351 and B.1.1.7 variants. Because no day 14 peak-response samples were available, repertoires were characterized only after the peak T cell response. In the small 56-69-year group, the increase in depth fell short of significance, most likely because of low power. Vaccine-associated CD4 TCRs spanned the whole spike protein, with dominant responses in regions 160-218 and 743-854. Participants were mostly white British and included more females than males, and it was suggested by the authors that clonal diversity may have been underestimated.

Cut back by 6 bases and 5 bases, the V and J ends lie 13 bases apart. Counted from cysteine to phenylalanine, this CDR3 has 13 amino acids. Here the CDR3 DNA is all that survives: 39 bases in frame from base 1. The germline V gene provides CDR1 MNHEY and CDR2 SVGEGT. The chain employs TRBV6-2 or TRBV6-3 and TRBJ2-5; TRBD1 is possibly the D segment (5 matching bases). The TCR comes from an adult who received the AZD1222 COVID-19 vaccine. The material was peripheral blood, obtained 28 days after the second AZD1222 dose. The CDR3 amino acid sequence is: CASSRQLGETQYF. The nucleotide sequence is given as TGTGCCAGCAGCCGACAGTTGGGGGAGACCCAGTACTTC.